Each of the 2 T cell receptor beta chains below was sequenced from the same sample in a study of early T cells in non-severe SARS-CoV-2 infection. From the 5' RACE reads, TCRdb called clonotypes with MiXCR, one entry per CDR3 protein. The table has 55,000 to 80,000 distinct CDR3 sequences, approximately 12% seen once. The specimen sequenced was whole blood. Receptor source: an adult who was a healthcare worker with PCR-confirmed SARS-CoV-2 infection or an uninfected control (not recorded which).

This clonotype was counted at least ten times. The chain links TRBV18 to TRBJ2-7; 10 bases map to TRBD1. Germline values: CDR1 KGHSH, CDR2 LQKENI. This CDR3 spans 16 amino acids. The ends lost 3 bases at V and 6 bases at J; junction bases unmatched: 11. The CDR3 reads CASSPRAGTGASEQYF. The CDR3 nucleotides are TGTGCCAGCTCACCGCGAGCCGGGACAGGGGCCTCCGAGCAGTACTTC.

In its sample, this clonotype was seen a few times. The CDR3 protein is CASSLVLASSGNTIYF. CDR3 nucleotides: TGTGCCAGCAGCTTAGTGCTGGCTAGCTCTGGAAACACCATATATTTT. This rearrangement joins TRBV11-2 to TRBJ1-3; no reliable D call. The length of the CDR3 is 16 residues. Trimming shortened V by 1 base and J by 0 bases, and 10 bases separated the two germline ends. Germline-derived CDR1 and CDR2 are SGHAT and FQNNGV. Full variable domain (rest looked up from reference TRBV11-2 and TRBJ1-3): EAGVAQSPRYKIIEKRQSVAFWCNPISGHATLYWYQQILGQGPKLLIQFQNNGVVDDSQLPKDRFSAERLKGVDSTLKIQPAKLEDSAVYLCASSLVLASSGNTIYFGEGSWLTVV.